This T cell receptor beta chain is from a study of cytomegalovirus exposure and HLA in healthy donors listed by TCRdb under 2017. For the study in its entirety: According to an earlier analysis of a few hundred of the donors, about 179 million T cells yielded some 120 million unique TCR beta sequences and approximately 300 Gb of sequence data. Roughly 300 gigabases of sequencing data and approximately 91 million unique TCR sequences made up an early release that covered fewer than 650 HLA-typed donors. Of the 300 to 500 genotyped donors, 65% to 90% were placed in the genetic ancestry cluster associated with self-reported Caucasian donors. The study aimed to test whether cataloging public T cell receptors could reveal signatures of past pathogen exposure. The T cell repertoires of 700 or so subjects were profiled by immunosequencing and related to cytomegalovirus serostatus. A separate validation cohort of 100 to 150 different subjects was used in addition to the 666-subject first cohort. High-throughput TCR immunosequencing, statistical association of individual TCRs with disease status, and machine learning were combined to predict cytomegalovirus infection status. A later analysis re-examined previously published TCR beta repertoires from about 700 donors and added high-resolution HLA genotyping to investigate patterns of TCR occurrence. Rather than using new phenotypic data, the later analysis identified candidate immune exposures from TCR beta sequences and from how often those sequences occurred across donors. An earlier analysis of roughly 600 of the donors used high-throughput TCR beta sequencing to judge whether each TCR beta V gene segment behaved as functional or pseudogenic. Donor age, sex, ethnicity and CMV serostatus were compiled alongside the repertoire data. Genome-wide SNP genotypes for about 65% of the 666 donors were used in a later genetic analysis, which treated that subset as a discovery cohort. All discovery cohort repertoires had been generated on a single sequencing platform. HLA typing included class I and class II loci at four-digit resolution. Typing coverage varied by locus: roughly 629-630 donors for A, B, C, DRB1 and DQB1; around 560 for DQA1; about 600 for DPA1; some 470 for DPB1. Roughly 5 DR-DQ haplotypes were handled as single units for association and clustering because linkage in the cohort was strong. Across approximately 400 genotyped donors of the cohort, an average of about 240,000 unique TCR beta nucleotide sequences per donor were sequenced, and roughly 17% of those sequences were non-productive.

Libraries were built with the immunoSEQ multiplex PCR assay. For the multiplex PCR, a mixture combining 60 forward primers for TCR Vbeta segments and 13 reverse primers for TCR Jbeta segments was used. The CDR3 region of rearranged TCR beta genes was amplified from genomic DNA by a multiplex PCR assay. Amplified TCR beta libraries were sequenced as 87-base-pair reads on the Illumina HiSeq System. In the authors' own workflow: In a later analysis, tens of millions of unique TCR beta chains were counted across the 650 to 700 repertoires, and around 10 million of these chains were shared by at least two donors. Raw reads were error-corrected and collapsed into unique sequences by a nearest-neighbor algorithm in which closely related sequences were merged to remove PCR and sequencing errors. CDR3 sequences were aligned to IMGT reference sequences to assign V, D and J gene segments. Each retained sequence needed at least a six-nucleotide match to both a V gene segment and a J gene segment. Rearrangements were called productive when the CDR3 lacked stop codons and stayed in frame with V and J; all others were non-productive. CDR3 was defined according to IMGT convention as the region running from the second conserved V-encoded cysteine to the conserved J-encoded phenylalanine. The earlier analysis of about 560 of the donors excluded any sequence lacking an unambiguous match to a single V gene segment. In an earlier analysis of 450 to 750 of the donors, a V segment was called functional when productive rearrangements were above 56.7%, and segregating when the standard deviation between donors exceeded 5%. A statistical classification framework was built to diagnose cytomegalovirus status from the catalog of TCR beta chain sequences. V and J gene assignment, in a later analysis, came from comparing TCR nucleotide sequences with IMGT/GENE-DB human TR gene sequences. In a later analysis, CDR3 sequences and most-parsimonious VDJ recombination scenarios were assigned using the TCRdist pipeline. In a later analysis, each TCR beta chain was defined by its CDR3 amino acid sequence together with its V-gene family, and reads lacking a unique V-gene family were excluded. To address suspected cross-contamination and a sequencing artifact, a later analysis removed a few hundred highly shared, low-generation-probability nucleotide sequences. In a later analysis, a clonal expansion index for each public chain was calculated from normalized within-repertoire ranks of inferred template counts. In a later analysis, generation probabilities were computed with a VDJ recombination model fitted to out-of-frame rearrangements, and the resulting probabilities were checked against IGoR. In a later analysis, TCR-TCR, TCR-HLA and TCR-CMV co-occurrence was scored with hypergeometric tests, and a repertoire-size bias correction was applied to TCR pairs. In a later analysis, false discovery rates were estimated by permuting HLA or CMV assignments 20 times. In a later analysis, co-occurring TCRs were grouped with DBSCAN, and TCRdist sequence similarity was added when clustering was performed within HLA-allele-positive subsets. For co-occurrence clustering, repertoires with fewer than 30,000 or more than 120,000 public chains were excluded, along with a handful of repertoires with anomalous nucleotide sharing. TCRdb's version of the immuneACCESS table is confined to in-frame rearrangements and falls short of the full clone set. An unresolved V gene accounts for under half of the shortfall where checked; the remainder is of unknown origin. V, J and clone size reflect that table, while D and trimming were determined from the DNA. This sample is represented by about 130,000 clones; approximately 84% of them were singletons. The ten largest make up around 1.9% of the sample.

The germline V gene supplies CDR1 SNHLY and CDR2 FYNNEI. Its CDR3 holds 14 amino acids, cysteine through phenylalanine. Just the 42-base CDR3 DNA is kept, in frame starting at base 1. The V and J ends are trimmed by 9 bases and 7 bases, leaving 20 bases between them. The cohort was made up of under 800 healthy bone marrow donors. At the time of sampling, all cohort members were nominally healthy, though unrecorded immune exposures were likely present. The donor tested CMV seronegative, placing the donor among the 350 to 400 seronegative members of the cohort. A peripheral blood sample was provided by each donor, and peripheral blood mononuclear cells were used for TCR beta sequencing. Genomic DNA extraction from the blood cell samples was performed with the Qiagen DNeasy Blood Extraction Kit. Here is what the overall study found, with its caveats: Because HLA typing was missing for some donors at each locus, association tests included only the typed subset. A later analysis reported that several top co-occurrence clusters appeared linked to parvovirus B19, influenza, CMV and Epstein-Barr virus. CMV serostatus was the only immune exposure information available for the cohort. Linkage disequilibrium might explain the correlated functional status among segregating V segments, but an unknown experimental factor could not be ruled out. Because counts were too low, roughly 18 rarely observed V segments, including chromosome 9 orphons, were left out of the earlier analysis of several hundred of the donors. Three of the identified cytomegalovirus-associated TCR beta chains were confirmed in vitro to be specific for cytomegalovirus antigens. A later genetic analysis associated a missense DCLRE1C variant with V-gene and J-gene trimming of TCR beta chains, and an independent cohort replicated the association. A cluster of highly shared sequence variants was judged likely to represent a technical artifact of the sequencing pipeline. Strong co-occurrence of HLA alleles, especially DR and DQ, made assigning TCR associations to individual alleles difficult. In a later analysis, HLA-associated TCR beta chains were found to be more clonally expanded and to have lower generation probabilities than equally common non-associated chains. Cytomegalovirus status was reported to be diagnosed by the classifier with high specificity and sensitivity in both the original and validation cohorts. Roughly uniform sequencing depth across donors was assumed in presence/absence analyses, although this assumption may not hold. Compared with the approximately 720-donor mean, donors in an Asian-associated ancestry cluster had fewer N-insertions in productive TCRs, according to a later genetic analysis. Most CMV-associated TCR beta chains appeared to be HLA-restricted in a later analysis, and the HLA associations seemed to be driven largely by CMV exposure. It was suggested by the authors that the approach could potentially be generalized to other disease states and immunological phenotypes. A further reported finding was that TCR beta sequences accurately predicted the HLA-A and HLA-B alleles for most subjects in the first cohort. Most TCR sequences were seen in very few donors, while some public TCRs were found in many individuals. Some IMGT-functional V segments, including TRBV6-2 and TRBV6-3, could not be told apart with the 87-base-pair reads, so those segments were excluded. In an earlier analysis of more than 450 of the donors, most TCR beta V segments were observed in productive rearrangements about 87% or about 30% of the time, broadly matching IMGT annotations. According to a later analysis, TCR association rates differed among HLA loci, with DRB1 alleles showing the most associated TCRs and HLA-C alleles showing the fewest. A total of fewer than 200 TCR beta chains were listed by the study as associated with cytomegalovirus. A later analysis associated 15,000 or so TCR beta sequences with specific HLA alleles at a false discovery rate of 0.05. In this cohort, only TCR beta chains were sequenced, and detectable features were limited by the absence of alpha or paired-chain data.

A word on this clone: Its antigen is currently not known. The sample holds no much larger clone one base away, and base qualities are not on file.

The chain is encoded by TRBV2 joined to TRBJ2-3, with TRBD1 as a weak D call on 6 bases. The sample taken for sequencing was PBMCs. The receptor comes from a woman aged 40 to 50 in good health and CMV-seronegative. The CDR3 has the sequence CASRDISSLNTQYF. The DNA reads as follows: TGTGCCAGTAGGGACATTTCTTCTTTGAATACGCAGTATTTT.